The 9 T cell receptor beta chains given below trace back to one sample, sequenced in a study of T-cell memory formation after mild COVID-19. From the 5' RACE reads, TCRdb called clonotypes with MiXCR, one entry per CDR3 protein. The table includes some 290,000 distinct CDR3 sequences, around 15% detected once. The sequencing sample was made of PBMCs or a T cell subset sorted from them (not recorded which). The receptors were sampled from a man aged 18 to 30 who had mild COVID-19 (a few samples of this study predate the infection). Cell type and time point are not known.

The chain is built from TRBV7-6 and TRBJ2-1; 9 nucleotides match TRBD1. The CDR3 runs to 14 residues. Trimming took 5 bases from V and 7 from J; bases not matched to a gene: 6. Germline loops: CDR1 SGHVS, CDR2 FNYEAQ. In nucleotides, the CDR3 is TGTGCCAGCAGCGTAGACAGGGGGACGAATGAGCAGTTCTTC. This encodes CASSVDRGTNEQFF.

This clonotype was detected a few times. This chain connects TRBV5-1 to TRBJ2-2; 7 bases are a match to TRBD1. V trimming: 5 bases; J trimming: 6 bases; junction bases outside the gene matches: 4. Germline CDR1 and CDR2: SGHRS and YFSETQ. The CDR3 has 13 residues. CDR3 loop: CASRAGGSGELFF. The CDR3 coding sequence is TGCGCCAGCAGGGCAGGGGGATCCGGGGAGCTGTTTTTT.

The table lists this clonotype with a few counts. V gene TRBV4-1 combines with J gene TRBJ1-5, with D perhaps matching TRBD1 (5 bases). This CDR3 spans 17 amino acids. The germline CDR1 and CDR2 sequences are MGHRA and YSYEKL. Trimming cost V 1 base and J 2 bases, with 15 bases left between them. This CDR3 reads CASSQVVWGDGNQPQHF. As DNA, the CDR3 is TGCGCCAGCAGCCAAGTCGTTTGGGGGGATGGCAATCAGCCCCAGCATTTT.

This clonotype was seen a few times. The J gene is TRBJ1-2, the V gene TRBV24-1, with D hard to call. The germline V gene encodes CDR1 KGHDR and CDR2 SFDVKD. Trimming took off 6 bases at V and 3 bases at J, with 10 bases between the two ends. The CDR3 runs to 13 residues. This chain's CDR3 is CATSLGEYYGYTF. The CDR3, as DNA: TGTGCCACCAGTCTCGGGGAGTACTATGGCTACACCTTC.

This clonotype occurred a few times. The CDR3: CASSLNMVNNSPLHF. DNA for the CDR3: TGTGCCAGCAGCCTTAACATGGTGAATAATTCACCCCTCCACTTT. The J gene is TRBJ1-6, the V gene TRBV7-2; no clear D gene. Germline-derived CDR1 and CDR2 are SGHTA and FQGNSA. Trimming pared 5 bases from V and 5 bases from J, leaving 13 bases between. CDR3 length: 15 residues.

The rearrangement joins TRBV18 to TRBJ2-7; a possible D gene is TRBD1 (5 bases). The CDR3 sequence is 13 residues long. Germline V gives CDR1 KGHSH, CDR2 LQKENI. V gave up 5 bases and J gave up 3 bases, with 11 bases separating them. CDR3 sequence: CASSVGVRYEQYF. CDR3 nucleotides: TGTGCCAGCTCAGTAGGGGTACGCTACGAGCAGTACTTC.

The sample holds many counts of this clonotype. The chain links TRBV7-6 to TRBJ2-3; D remains ambiguous. V lost 1 base, J lost 0 bases, and 5 bases lay in between. There are 14 residues in the CDR3. Germline V CDR1 and CDR2: SGHVS, FNYEAQ. DNA of the CDR3: TGTGCCAGCAGCTTAGTGGGCAGCACAGATACGCAGTATTTT. Amino acids: CASSLVGSTDTQYF.

The J gene is TRBJ2-1, the V gene TRBV5-6; D may correspond to TRBD1 or TRBD2 (6 bases each). In germline, CDR1 is SGHDT, CDR2 YYEEEE. The CDR3 is 14 amino acids. The V and J ends lost 6 bases and 4 bases respectively, with 14 bases between them. The CDR3 reads CASTAGQGYNEQFF. CDR3 bases: TGTGCCAGCACGGCGGGGCAGGGGTACAATGAGCAGTTCTTC.

This clonotype was counted a few times. The genes are TRBV4-2 and TRBJ2-5; 10 nucleotides align to TRBD2. This CDR3 contains 16 residues. The junction had 8 bases not matched to a gene; V was cut back by 2 bases and J by 5 bases. Germline CDR1 and CDR2: LGHNA and YNFKEQ. CDR3 bases: TGTGCCAGCAGCCAACACAGCGGGGGGGACCGGGAGACCCAGTACTTC. Encoded protein: CASSQHSGGDRETQYF.